Presented here are 2 T cell receptor beta chains from one specimen sequenced in a study of T cells in women clearing cervical HPV infection. Assay used: immunoSEQ multiplex PCR; TCRdb lists only in-frame clones, some missing. Its listing shows about 40,000 clones. What was sequenced was blood buffy coat. The origin of the receptors is a woman aged 18-70 years with a cervical HPV16 infection that either progressed to CIN3+ or cleared (not recorded which).

To note about this clone: The read comes to an end 3 residues before the CDR3 does, leaving the germline J gene to fill in the end. V gene TRBV9 combines with J gene TRBJ1-2, with 9 bases identical to TRBD1. CDR1 and CDR2 from the germline V gene are SGDLS and YYNGEE. This CDR3 is 14 amino acids long. The CDR3 spells CASSEVQGAGGYTF. The sequenced CDR3 bases are TGTGCCAGCAGCGAAGTACAGGGGGCGGGGGGC.

Of note for this clone: From the germline J gene comes the end of the CDR3, since the read stops 3 residues before it. V gene TRBV2 combines with J gene TRBJ2-5; 11 bases are a match to TRBD2. Germline values: CDR1 SNHLY, CDR2 FYNNEI. V lost 6 bases, J lost 3 bases, and 9 bases stayed unmatched. The CDR3 contains 16 residues. The part of the CDR3 DNA that was read is TGTGCCAGCAGATGGGAAACTAGCGGGGGTGAAGAGACC. Its translation is CASRWETSGGEET. In full, the CDR3 reads CASRWETSGGEETQYF.